This TCR beta chain is drawn from a study of blood T cell repertoires in COVID-19 (dated by TCRdb to about 2020). In terms of the full investigation: Samples covering the acute and convalescent phases of COVID-19 were provided by collaborators in the United States, Italy and Spain. The prospective study material was composed of cDNA or gDNA derived from T cells, B-cell-depleted T cells, or PBMCs. The dataset comprised deeply sampled blood TCRbeta repertoires from subjects exposed to, actively infected with, or recovered from COVID-19. The repertoires were made available in a free public database intended to serve as a resource for research on the immune response to SARS-CoV-2. The samples were drawn from the first 160 participants of the ongoing ImmuneRACE study and from 1,200 or so subjects provided by 6 global collaborators. The sample metadata nearly always contained a de-identified subject ID, COVID-19 status, age in years and sex. Where available, HLA class I and class II types were obtained from metadata supplied by the sample provider rather than from assay-based typing. Study-level results and caveats: The quantity of clinical and demographic metadata differed by source and by participant and was supplied without curation.

Enrolling through a virtual design, the prospective study's participants ranged in age from about 18 to 100 years and lived across roughly 23 United States geographic areas. In the prospective study, participants were assigned to cohorts based on the clinical history participants reported in a screening survey and a study questionnaire. Each participant in the prospective study had whole blood, serum and a nasopharyngeal or oropharyngeal swab collected by mobile phlebotomists. Over a roughly 2-month period, participants in the prospective study had the option of providing additional blood draws and questionnaires. Before DNA extraction, blood samples from the prospective study were shipped at room temperature or frozen. The immunoSEQ Assay, a bias-controlled multiplex PCR, was used to amplify TCRbeta CDR3 regions from genomic DNA. Turning to the authors' computational methods: The number of nucleated cells in each sample was estimated by amplification of reference gene primers within the assay. Sequence reads were collapsed and filtered to measure the absolute abundance of every unique TCRbeta CDR3 rearrangement. Productive Simpson clonality was computed per sample as the square root of Simpson's diversity index over productive rearrangements. The table comes from immuneACCESS by way of TCRdb, which keeps in-frame sequences with V and J called. Part of the clones is missing from these tables; in studies checked, under half for an unresolved V gene and the rest for unknown reasons. That table gives V, J and clone size, and the DNA gave D and trimming. For this sample there are fewer than 250,000 clones; about nine tenths appear just once. The ten largest clonotypes hold approximately 2.8% of the sample.

Points on this clone: Its antigen target is currently unknown. Base-call qualities are not available, and no considerably larger clone is one nucleotide away.

V ends up 4 bases short and J 3 bases short, with an unmatched junction base count of 3. CDR1 is given as SGHDT and CDR2 as YYEEEE, both from the germline V gene. From cysteine to phenylalanine, the CDR3 is 14 amino acids long. Only the CDR3 DNA is retained, 42 bases long and in frame from the first base. Rearrangement joined TRBV5-6 to TRBJ2-1; TRBD1 fits 8 bases in the junction. This receptor was taken from a woman aged 25-40 years with acute COVID-19. Sample: PBMCs or T cells enriched from blood (not recorded which). CDR3 reads: CASSRDRNYNEQFF. The DNA reads TGTGCCAGCAGCAGGGACAGGAACTACAATGAGCAGTTCTTC.